The 21 T cell receptor beta chains given below trace back to one sample, sequenced in a study of blood T cell repertoires in COVID-19. Produced via immunoSEQ multiplex PCR; TCRdb's table is partial and in-frame only. The sample lists some 96,000 clones; 70% to 90% were seen once. Sequenced: peripheral blood. The receptors were sampled from a man aged 50 to 60 with active or convalescent COVID-19.

J is TRBJ2-5 and V is TRBV11-2; a possible D gene is TRBD1 (5 bases). Between the trimmed V and J ends, which lost 6 bases and 2 bases, there was a span of 19 bases. This CDR3 has 16 amino acids. The germline gives CDR1 SGHAT, CDR2 FQNNGV. The CDR3 coding sequence is TGTGCCAGCAGGAAAAAGGGGTCGCTGACTCAAGAGACCCAGTACTTC. Protein: CASRKKGSLTQETQYF. Filled out from reference TRBV11-2 and TRBJ2-5, the complete variable domain reads EAGVAQSPRYKIIEKRQSVAFWCNPISGHATLYWYQQILGQGPKLLIQFQNNGVVDDSQLPKDRFSAERLKGVDSTLKIQPAKLEDSAVYLCASRKKGSLTQETQYFGPGTRLLVL.

The table lists this clone with a count of one. Here the CDR3 DNA reads TGTGCCAGCATCCTAAGGCAGGAGGACTATGGCTACACCTTC. Protein sequence: CASILRQEDYGYTF. This chain joins TRBV5-6 and TRBJ1-2; D is ambiguous. The germline CDR1 and CDR2 sequences are SGHDT and YYEEEE. V lost 6 bases to trimming and J lost 3 bases, with 15 bases between them. The CDR3 is 14 residues long.

This chain joins TRBV2 and TRBJ2-5; 8 positions agree with TRBD2. This CDR3 region has 15 residues. The germline gives CDR1 SNHLY, CDR2 FYNNEI. Trimming cost V 8 bases and J 5 bases; bases outside gene matches: 13. CDR3 sequence reads: CASAKPAGGLETQYF. The DNA for the CDR3 is TGTGCCAGCGCGAAGCCGGCGGGAGGTTTGGAGACCCAGTACTTC.

This rearrangement joins TRBV21-1 to TRBJ1-5; the tabulated D call, TRBD1, remains unverified against the DNA. TRBV21-1 is a pseudogene. The length of the CDR3 is 17 residues. The CDR3 nucleotides read TGTGCCAGCAGCAAAGCGCTTAGGACAGGGGAATATCAGCCCCAGCATTTT. Translating it yields CASSKALRTGEYQPQHF.

A single count supports this clone. The chain employs TRBV6-5 and TRBJ2-7; 10 nucleotides agree with TRBD2. The junction had 6 bases not matched to a gene; V was cut back by 6 bases and J by 1 base. This CDR3 region has 15 residues. Germline assignment: CDR1 MNHEY and CDR2 SVGAGI. The CDR3 region has the DNA TGTGCCAGCAGCCTTAGGACTAGCGGATCCTACGAGCAGTACTTC. Translated: CASSLRTSGSYEQYF.

CDR3 DNA: TGCGCCAGCAGCCTCTCACCGGGACAGGGATCCTACGAGCAGTACTTC. It codes for CASSLSPGQGSYEQYF. The chain links TRBV4-1 to TRBJ2-7; TRBD1 aligns across 9 bases. The J segment lost 1 base and the V segment lost 4 bases, leaving 8 bases of the junction unmatched. Germline-derived CDR1 and CDR2 are MGHRA and YSYEKL. The CDR3 has 16 amino acids.

In its sample, this clone was seen a few times. The chain has TRBV25-1 and TRBJ1-5; possibly TRBD1 for D (5 bases). CDR3 length equals 15 residues. V lost 8 bases and J 0 bases, leaving 14 bases between the germline ends. In germline, CDR1 is MGHDK, CDR2 SYGVNS. The CDR3 here is CASSGGLHSNQPQHF. CDR3 coding DNA: TGTGCCAGCTCCGGGGGACTTCATAGCAATCAGCCCCAGCATTTT.

This chain joins TRBV6-5 and TRBJ2-5; D is possibly TRBD2 (6 bases). Per the germline V gene, CDR1 is MNHEY and CDR2 is SVGAGI. The V end lost 5 bases, the J end lost 3 bases, and 16 bases lay between the germline ends. This CDR3 contains 15 residues. CDR3 protein: CASSQSLATKETQYF. The CDR3 DNA follows: TGTGCCAGCAGTCAAAGTCTAGCGACTAAAGAGACCCAGTACTTC.

This chain links TRBV12-5 with TRBJ2-7; no clear D gene. Per germline, CDR1 LGHNT and CDR2 FRNRAP. The CDR3 totals 11 residues. Trimming removed 2 bases from V and 3 bases from J, with 2 bases in between. The CDR3 region has the DNA TGTGCTAGTGGTTTGTACTACGAGCAGTACTTC. Protein: CASGLYYEQYF. Combining the CDR3 with reference TRBV12-5 and TRBJ2-7 gives the whole variable domain DARVTQTPRHKVTEMGQEVTMRCQPILGHNTVFWYRQTMMQGLELLAYFRNRAPLDDSGMPKDRFSAEMPDATLATLKIQPSEPRDSAVYFCASGLYYEQYFGPGTRLTVT.

Written as DNA, the CDR3 is TGCAGTGCTACTGACCTAGCGGGGAGCTCCTACAATGAGCAGTTCTTC. This translates into CSATDLAGSSYNEQFF. This chain connects TRBV20-1 to TRBJ2-1; 9 positions match TRBD2. The ends lost 4 bases at V and 0 bases at J; junction bases unmatched: 7. Germline CDR1 reads DFQATT; CDR2 reads SNEGSKA (reference sequence). This CDR3 spans 16 amino acids.

This clone was counted a single time. The chain has TRBV5-1 and TRBJ2-3, with 7 bases matching TRBD1. The CDR3 totals 14 residues. The V gene's germline CDR1 is SGHRS and CDR2 YFSETQ. Germline trimming cut 4 bases from V and 2 bases from J; bases unmatched to any gene: 4. DNA for the CDR3: TGCGCCAGCAGCGGGGGACAGAACACAGATACGCAGTATTTT. This gives the protein CASSGGQNTDTQYF.

This clone appeared a single time. This sequence joins TRBV5-1 and TRBJ1-1, with 8 bases aligning to TRBD1. J gave up 4 bases and V 0 bases, and 5 bases lay outside the gene matches. Germline values: CDR1 SGHRS, CDR2 YFSETQ. The CDR3 contains 15 residues. The CDR3 loop reads CASSLAGQGFTEAFF. CDR3 DNA: TGCGCCAGCAGCTTGGCAGGACAGGGTTTCACTGAAGCTTTCTTT.

This sequence joins TRBV7-2 and TRBJ2-7; D might be TRBD2 (5 bases). V shed 5 bases and J shed 1 base, with 15 bases lying between them. Germline lookup yields CDR1 SGHTA and CDR2 FQGNSA. The CDR3 length is 15 residues. DNA for the CDR3: TGTGCCAGCAGCCCCCATCCTAGCACGTCCTACGAGCAGTACTTC. Translating gives CASSPHPSTSYEQYF.

The rearrangement joins TRBV19 to TRBJ1-1; TRBD1 might be the D (5 bases). This CDR3 is 14 amino acids long. Per the germline V gene, CDR1 is LNHDA and CDR2 is SQIVND (reference sequence). V dropped 0 bases and J dropped 3 bases, with 8 bases sitting between them. CDR3 sequence reads: CASSIDQGYTEAFF. CDR3 sequence (DNA): TGTGCCAGTAGTATAGATCAGGGTTACACTGAAGCTTTCTTT.

The chain couples TRBV7-9 to TRBJ1-2, with TRBD1 identical over 7 bases. The V gene end was trimmed by 3 bases and the J gene end by 0 bases; junction bases not matched to a gene: 7. The CDR3 extends over 16 amino acids. Germline V CDR1 and CDR2: SEHNR, FQNEAQ (reference sequence). The CDR3 here is CASSLSGTESNYGYTF. In DNA, the CDR3 is TGTGCCAGCAGCTTGTCGGGGACAGAATCTAACTATGGCTACACCTTC.

The chain has TRBV12-5 and TRBJ1-1, with a possible D match to TRBD1 (5 bases). Between the trimmed V and J ends, which lost 0 bases and 4 bases, there was a span of 12 bases. The CDR3 loop spans 15 amino acids. Germline V gives CDR1 LGHNT, CDR2 FRNRAP. The CDR3 sequence is CASGLVLSGGTEAFF. As DNA, the CDR3 is TGTGCTAGTGGTTTGGTACTGTCGGGGGGCACTGAAGCTTTCTTT.

This clone was found once. V and J are TRBV9 and TRBJ2-7, with 10 bases identical to TRBD1. V lost 0 bases and J lost 4; bases outside the gene matches: 4. The CDR3 totals 15 residues. Germline lookup yields CDR1 SGDLS and CDR2 YYNGEE. The chain's CDR3 is CASSVDRQGAYEQYF. The CDR3 DNA reads as TGTGCCAGCAGCGTAGACCGACAGGGGGCTTACGAGCAGTACTTC. Using reference TRBV9 and TRBJ2-7 for the parts outside the CDR3, the full variable domain is DSGVTQTPKHLITATGQRVTLRCSPRSGDLSVYWYQQSLDQGLQFLIQYYNGEERAKGNILERFSAQQFPDLHSELNLSSLELGDSALYFCASSVDRQGAYEQYFGPGTRLTVT.

The chain employs TRBV6-1 and TRBJ2-7; 8 bases align to TRBD2. Losses at the gene ends were 4 bases for V and 2 bases for J; bases not matched to a gene: 10. From germline, CDR1 is MNHNS and CDR2 SASEGT. The CDR3 has 16 residues. In nucleotides, the CDR3 is TGTGCCAGCAGTGCTCCTGGCGGGGGGCGTCCCTACGAGCAGTACTTC. Translation: CASSAPGGGRPYEQYF.

CDR3 DNA: TGTGCCTGGGCCCCGCGGAGCAATCAGCCCCAGCATTTT. This encodes CAWAPRSNQPQHF. The rearrangement joins TRBV30 to TRBJ1-5; D call uncertain. Trimming took 5 bases from V and 1 from J, leaving 9 bases between them. CDR3 length equals 13 residues. The germline V gene encodes CDR1 GTSNPN and CDR2 SVGIG (reference sequence).

The V and J genes are TRBV11-2 and TRBJ1-4; D ambiguous. The V end was cut by 1 base, the J end by 7 bases, with 7 bases between. This CDR3 is 13 amino acids long. The germline V gene encodes CDR1 SGHAT and CDR2 FQNNGV. Here the CDR3 DNA reads TGTGCCAGCAGCTTAGGGCGGGGTGAAAAACTGTTTTTT. Its translation is CASSLGRGEKLFF.

The V and J genes are TRBV5-1 and TRBJ2-5, with 14 bases that match TRBD2. The germline V gene has CDR1 SGHRS and CDR2 YFSETQ. With 2 bases clipped from V and 4 bases from J, the junction kept 7 bases outside the gene matches. The CDR3 is made up of 17 amino acids. The CDR3 region is CASSFGLAGGGGETQYF. The DNA for the CDR3 is TGCGCCAGCAGCTTCGGACTAGCGGGAGGAGGGGGAGAGACCCAGTACTTC.